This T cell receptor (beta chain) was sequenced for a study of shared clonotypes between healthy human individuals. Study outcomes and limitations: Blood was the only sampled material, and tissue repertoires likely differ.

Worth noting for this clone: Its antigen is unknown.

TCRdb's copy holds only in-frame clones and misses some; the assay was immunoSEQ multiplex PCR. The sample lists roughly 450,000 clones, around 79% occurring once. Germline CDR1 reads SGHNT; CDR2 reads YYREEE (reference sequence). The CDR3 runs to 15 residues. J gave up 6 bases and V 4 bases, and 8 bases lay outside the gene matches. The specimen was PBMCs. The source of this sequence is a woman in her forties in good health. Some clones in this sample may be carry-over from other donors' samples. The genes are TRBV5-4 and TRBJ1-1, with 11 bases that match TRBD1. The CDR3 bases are TGTGCCAGCAGCAGACCGGGACAGGGGGTTTCTGAAGCTTTCTTT. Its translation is CASSRPGQGVSEAFF.